This T cell receptor beta chain comes out of a study of T cell responses to AZD1222 COVID-19 vaccine. Study-wide results and limits: Targets within unmutated variant regions were reportedly found for nearly half of spike-specific TCRs. No day 14 peak samples; only post-peak repertoires were characterized.

CDR3 size: 15 residues. The germline V gene has CDR1 SEHNR and CDR2 FQNEAQ (reference sequence). The V end lost 5 bases, the J end lost 12 bases, and 22 bases lay between the germline ends. This clone turned up a few times. Its antigen is undetermined. Produced via immunoSEQ multiplex PCR; TCRdb's table is partial and in-frame only. The data contain about 60,000 clones, over 60% of them singletons. The chain joins TRBV7-9 to TRBJ1-4; D possibly corresponds to TRBD1 (6 bases). The source of this sequence is an adult who received the AZD1222 COVID-19 vaccine. Sequenced here: peripheral blood, sampled 28 days after the second AZD1222 dose. The CDR3 spells CASSPPGAVISQLFF. The DNA of the CDR3 is TGTGCCAGCAGCCCCCCGGGGGCGGTGATTAGCCAACTGTTTTTT.